These 9 T cell receptor beta chains were sequenced from one sample in a study of blood T cell repertoires in COVID-19. Profiled with immunoSEQ multiplex PCR; TCRdb holds only in-frame clones, not every one. This sample has 200,000 to 250,000 clones, with approximately 84% found just once. The source material was peripheral blood. These TCRs come from a woman aged 80 or over with acute or convalescent COVID-19.

This chain uses TRBV7-2 with TRBJ1-5; 12 bases are a match to TRBD1. J was trimmed by 5 bases and V by 5 bases; bases with no gene match: 4. Germline lookup yields CDR1 SGHTA and CDR2 FQGNSA. The CDR3 totals 15 residues. The CDR3 here is CASSPGTGGDQPQHF. CDR3 DNA sequence: TGTGCCAGCAGCCCAGGGACAGGGGGCGATCAGCCCCAGCATTTT. Using reference TRBV7-2 and TRBJ1-5 for the parts outside the CDR3, the full variable domain is GAGVSQSPSNKVTEKGKDVELRCDPISGHTALYWYRQSLGQGLEFLIYFQGNSAPDKSGLPSDRFSAERTGGSVSTLTIQRTQQEDSAVYLCASSPGTGGDQPQHFGDGTRLSIL.

This clone appeared once. The chain links TRBV5-1 to TRBJ1-1; the match to TRBD1 covers 11 bases. The germline CDR1 and CDR2 sequences are SGHRS and YFSETQ. The CDR3 sequence is 16 residues long. V was pared by 5 bases and J by 5 bases, with 11 bases of the junction left unmatched. The CDR3 coding sequence is TGCGCCAGCAGTCCGGACAGGGGGCTTTATGAGACTGAAGCTTTCTTT. This sequence encodes CASSPDRGLYETEAFF.

J is TRBJ1-1 and V is TRBV27; D might be TRBD1 (5 bases). The germline V gene has CDR1 MNHEY and CDR2 SMNVEV (reference sequence). Trimming cost V 4 bases and J 1 base, with 13 bases left between them. This CDR3 spans 15 amino acids. CDR3 region: CASSSAGRSNTEAFF. CDR3 DNA: TGTGCCAGCAGTTCCGCGGGACGGTCGAACACTGAAGCTTTCTTT.

This chain uses TRBV7-8 with TRBJ2-1; 8 bases align to TRBD2. Germline CDR1 reads SGHVS; CDR2 reads FQNEAQ. The CDR3 is made up of 16 amino acids. Trimming removed 2 bases from V and 6 bases from J; junction bases left unmatched: 9. The CDR3 DNA follows: TGTGCCAGCAGCTTACCCCCTAGCGGGCGGAGCAATGAGCAGTTCTTC. This translates into CASSLPPSGRSNEQFF.

The gene calls are TRBV4-3 and TRBJ2-1; 10 nucleotides line up with TRBD1. Germline V gene lookup returns CDR1 LGHNA and CDR2 YSLEER. The junction had 3 bases not matched to a gene; V was cut back by 2 bases and J by 5 bases. The CDR3 covers 15 residues. CDR3 protein: CASSQIGTGDNEQFF. The DNA of the CDR3 is TGCGCCAGCAGCCAAATCGGGACAGGGGACAATGAGCAGTTCTTC.

The chain has TRBV15 and TRBJ2-7, with TRBD2 matching 7 bases. V was clipped by 5 bases and J by 9 bases; unmatched bases: 7. The germline V gene has CDR1 LNHNV and CDR2 YYDKDF (reference sequence). This CDR3 has 12 amino acids. The DNA of the CDR3 is TGTGCCACCAGCCAAGAAGGGAGGGGGCAGTACTTC. Protein sequence: CATSQEGRGQYF.

The rearrangement links TRBV7-9 to TRBJ2-1; 9 bases are shared with TRBD2. The CDR3 covers 18 residues. CDR1 SEHNR and CDR2 FQNEAQ come from the germline V gene (reference sequence). V dropped 5 bases and J dropped 7; count of bases not matched to a gene: 18. The CDR3 protein is CASSRRGGIAGVGNEQFF. The CDR3 nucleotides are TGTGCCAGCAGCCGAAGGGGGGGAATAGCGGGAGTAGGGAATGAGCAGTTCTTC.

V usage is TRBV27 and J usage is TRBJ1-1, with a weak D call TRBD1 (5 bases). Between the trimmed V and J ends, which lost 6 bases and 4 bases, there was a span of 12 bases. Germline V CDR1 and CDR2: MNHEY, SMNVEV (reference sequence). The CDR3 is made up of 13 amino acids. The CDR3 nucleotides are TGTGCCAGCAGGTCCGGGGGGACCACTGAAGCTTTCTTT. This translates into CASRSGGTTEAFF.

The chain has TRBV3-1 (or the pseudogene TRBV3-2) and TRBJ1-6; D not resolved. This CDR3 spans 15 amino acids. Germline V gene lookup returns CDR1 LGHDT and CDR2 YNNKEL (reference sequence). The V end lost 0 bases, the J end lost 6 bases, and 9 bases lay between the germline ends. CDR3 sequence reads: CASSQDLAVNSPLHF. The CDR3, as DNA: TGTGCCAGCAGCCAAGATTTAGCAGTTAATTCACCCCTCCACTTT.